The 20 T cell receptor beta chains listed next were all sequenced from one sample in a study of yellow fever vaccine responses in identical twins. TCRdb used MiXCR to reprocess the RT-PCR reads, holding one entry per CDR3 protein. The sample consists of 5,700 or so distinct CDR3 sequences, 70% to 90% of them appearing once. Material: T cells from blood (PBMCs), unsorted or a sorted subset (not recorded which), obtained before or after yellow fever vaccination (not recorded which). The receptors here all came from a young woman who received the yellow fever vaccine.

The chain carries TRBV4-1 and TRBJ2-2; no definite D call. V lost 4 bases and J 6 bases, leaving 6 bases between the germline ends. The CDR3 runs to 12 residues. In germline, CDR1 is MGHRA, CDR2 YSYEKL. CDR3 loop: CASSRSAGELFF. The CDR3 nucleotides read TGCGCCAGCAGCCGATCCGCCGGGGAGCTGTTTTTT.

The chain employs TRBV11-1 and TRBJ1-4; D may be TRBD1 (6 bases). V was clipped by 7 bases and J by 3 bases, with 15 bases between them. The CDR3 extends over 15 amino acids. Germline-derived CDR1 and CDR2 are SGHAT and FQDESV (reference sequence). CDR3 bases: TGTGCCAGCACCCTTAAGGGGGGGGCTAATGAAAAACTGTTTTTT. This codes for CASTLKGGANEKLFF.

This chain joins TRBV7-9 and TRBJ2-5, with D perhaps matching TRBD1 (6 bases). The CDR3 loop spans 13 amino acids. Between the trimmed V and J ends, which lost 6 bases and 3 bases, there was a span of 11 bases. The germline V gene has CDR1 SEHNR and CDR2 FQNEAQ (reference sequence). In nucleotides, the CDR3 is TGTGCCAGCAGTTACAGGGACGAAGAGACCCAGTACTTC. The encoded protein is CASSYRDEETQYF.

This clonotype was detected once. The gene calls are TRBV6-4 and TRBJ1-1; TRBD1 agrees at 7 bases. The V segment lost 2 bases and the J segment 8 bases; nucleotides outside the gene matches: 8. Germline CDR1 reads MRHNA; CDR2 reads SNTAGT. This CDR3 is built from 14 residues. The DNA for the CDR3 is TGTGCCAGCAGTGACCGTCGCAGGGGGGGGGAAGCTTTCTTT. The encoded protein is CASSDRRRGGEAFF.

The chain is built from TRBV7-2 and TRBJ2-5; no reliable D call. Germline CDR1 and CDR2: SGHTA and FQGNSA. The CDR3 covers 13 residues. With 2 bases removed from V and 7 bases from J, the gap between germline ends came to 11 bases. The CDR3 loop is CASSLSSFGTQYF. CDR3 DNA: TGTGCCAGCAGCTTATCGAGCTTCGGGACCCAGTACTTC.

The V call is TRBV30, the J call TRBJ2-1; 12 bases match TRBD2. In germline, CDR1 is GTSNPN, CDR2 SVGIG (reference sequence). The trim removed 4 bases at V and 0 bases at J, leaving 10 bases unmatched. This CDR3 contains 18 residues. CDR3 sequence: CAWTSLAGGTNSYNEQFF. DNA of the CDR3: TGTGCCTGGACTTCACTAGCGGGAGGTACCAACTCCTACAATGAGCAGTTCTTC.

The chain employs TRBV6-2 or TRBV6-3 and TRBJ1-1; the D is unclear. The CDR3 runs 15 residues. V lost 0 bases, J lost 1 base, and 9 bases lay in between. Germline CDR1 is MNHEY and CDR2 is SVGEGT. The CDR3 DNA reads TGTGCCAGCAGTTACTCACGCAACACGAACACTGAAGCTTTCTTT. Protein sequence: CASSYSRNTNTEAFF.

The gene calls are TRBV29-1 and TRBJ2-7; D might be TRBD1 (6 bases). V was shortened by 7 bases and J by 2 bases, with 12 bases between the two germline ends. Germline V gives CDR1 SQVTM, CDR2 ANQGSEA. The length of the CDR3 is 12 residues. CDR3 sequence reads: CSAARGTYEQYF. The CDR3 DNA reads as TGCAGCGCCGCCAGGGGCACCTACGAGCAGTACTTC.

This chain links TRBV15 with TRBJ1-5; D may be TRBD1 (6 bases). Trimming stripped 3 bases from V and 8 bases from J, with 17 bases between. Germline lookup yields CDR1 LNHNV and CDR2 YYDKDF (reference sequence). The CDR3 contains 15 residues. The CDR3 nucleotides are TGTGCCACCAGCAGTCCAACGGGGGGGCGGAAGCCCCAGCATTTT. It codes for CATSSPTGGRKPQHF.

This clonotype has a single count. This chain uses TRBV20-1 with TRBJ2-7; TRBD2 matches at 10 bases. The ends lost 1 base at V and 3 bases at J; junction bases unmatched: 15. Germline CDR1 reads DFQATT; CDR2 reads SNEGSKA (reference sequence). The CDR3 is 18 amino acids. The DNA for the CDR3 is TGCAGTGCTAGAGGTCCCATAGCGGGGGGCCATCCCGTCTACGAGCAGTACTTC. Its protein is CSARGPIAGGHPVYEQYF.

The chain recombines TRBV21-1 with TRBJ2-3; the D call in the table, TRBD1, was not verified against the DNA. TRBV21-1 is tagged as a pseudogene. CDR3 length equals 17 residues. The CDR3, as DNA: TGTGCCAGCAGCAAAGTCGACAGGGGGCGTAGGACAGATACGCAGTATTTT. Its protein product is CASSKVDRGRRTDTQYF.

J is TRBJ2-7 and V is TRBV12-3 or TRBV12-4, with 11 bases fitting TRBD2. The CDR3 contains 15 residues. After removal of 2 bases from V and 5 bases from J, the junction contained 5 bases not matched to a gene. In DNA, the CDR3 is TGTGCCAGCAGTTTAACTAGCGGGAGAATCCACGAGCAGTACTTC. As protein: CASSLTSGRIHEQYF.

The chain joins TRBV20-1 to TRBJ2-1, with D perhaps TRBD2 (6 bases). This CDR3 has 14 residues. Trimming cost V 6 bases and J 3 bases, with 15 bases left between them. Germline CDR1 and CDR2: DFQATT and SNEGSKA (reference sequence). The CDR3 region is CSAPKTSNYNEQFF. The CDR3 DNA reads TGCAGTGCGCCAAAGACTAGTAACTACAATGAGCAGTTCTTC.

This chain uses TRBV20-1 with TRBJ2-7, with 10 bases that match TRBD2. The germline gives CDR1 DFQATT, CDR2 SNEGSKA (reference sequence). This CDR3 contains 14 residues. Trimming cost V 0 bases and J 7 bases; bases outside gene matches: 6. The CDR3 coding sequence is TGCAGTGCTAGAGATCCTAGCGGGAGTTGGGAGCAGTACTTC. This translates into CSARDPSGSWEQYF.

This chain connects TRBV5-4 to TRBJ1-2, with D possibly TRBD1 on 6 matching bases. The CDR3 sequence is 16 residues long. Germline V gene data show CDR1 as SGHNT and CDR2 as YYREEE (reference sequence). Between the trimmed V and J ends, which lost 0 bases and 7 bases, there was a span of 19 bases. The CDR3 coding sequence is TGTGCCAGCAGCTTGGCACCCTTACAGGGTACGGTTGGCTACACCTTC. The encoded protein is CASSLAPLQGTVGYTF.

This rearrangement joins TRBV6-4 to TRBJ1-2; a possible D gene is TRBD1 (5 bases). The CDR3 is 14 amino acids. The germline V gene encodes CDR1 MRHNA and CDR2 SNTAGT. Deletions cut 5 bases from V and 2 bases from J, with 12 bases between. CDR3 sequence reads: CASSNQGTNYGYTF. CDR3 DNA: TGTGCCAGCAGTAACCAGGGAACCAACTATGGCTACACCTTC.

The chain carries TRBV29-1 and TRBJ2-2; D call uncertain. V was shortened by 7 bases and J by 0 bases, with 12 bases between the two germline ends. CDR1 is SQVTM and CDR2 is ANQGSEA in the germline V gene. The CDR3 consists of 14 residues. CDR3 nucleotide sequence: TGCAGCGCCGAGCCACTCGCGAACACCGGGGAGCTGTTTTTT. It specifies CSAEPLANTGELFF.

The chain couples TRBV19 to TRBJ1-5, with D possibly TRBD1 on 5 matching bases. CDR3 length: 14 residues. Germline V lookup: CDR1 LNHDA, CDR2 SQIVND (reference sequence). With 5 bases removed from V and 1 base from J, the gap between germline ends came to 9 bases. CDR3 sequence: CASSLRQSNQPQHF. CDR3 nucleotide sequence: TGTGCCAGTAGTCTCCGACAGAGCAATCAGCCCCAGCATTTT.

The chain employs TRBV12-3 or TRBV12-4 and TRBJ2-7; TRBD1 matches 8 bases. Trimming removed 6 bases from V and 1 base from J; junction bases left unmatched: 8. This CDR3 comprises 15 residues. CDR3 bases: TGTGCCAGCAGCCCAGCCGGGACAGGTTCCTACGAGCAGTACTTC. It codes for CASSPAGTGSYEQYF.

V is TRBV28 and J is TRBJ2-7, with D possibly matching TRBD2 (7 bases). The CDR3 contains 13 residues. Trimming took 5 bases from V and 9 from J, leaving 17 bases between them. CDR1 MDHEN and CDR2 SYDVKM come from the germline V gene. The CDR3, as DNA: TGTGCCAGCAGTCCCACCGGGGGGCTTCGGCAGTACTTC. Translation gives CASSPTGGLRQYF.